The clone carrying this T cell receptor (beta chain) has only one observation. Its antigen is currently unknown. The data originate from a study of cytomegalovirus exposure and HLA in healthy donors. The study ran its PCR with 60 Vbeta and 13 Jbeta primers. Assay: immunoSEQ multiplex PCR; the TCRdb copy retains only in-frame clones and omits some. The data contain about 120,000 clones, roughly 80% of them singletons. V lost 4 bases, J lost 11 bases, and 15 bases lay in between. The CDR3 spans 12 residues. Germline V CDR1 and CDR2: SGHRS, YFSETQ. Study-wide findings and caveats: Most TCR sequences were seen very rarely across donors, but some public TCRs occurred in many. In a later analysis, V- and J-gene trimming of beta chains associated with a DCLRE1C missense variant, replicated independently. HLA allele associations emerged for 17,000 or so TCR beta sequences in a later analysis, at 0.05 false discovery rate.

The TCR sequence derives from a man aged 55 to 69 in good health and CMV-seropositive. This chain connects TRBV5-1 to TRBJ1-1, with a possible D match to TRBD1 (5 bases). Sequenced: PBMCs. The CDR3 coding sequence is TGCGCCAGCAGCCCTCGGCAGGGTGAGGCTTTCTTT. Translated: CASSPRQGEAFF.